This T cell receptor (beta chain) was captured in a study of technical replicates of blood from a few donors. The repertoire was sequenced with immunoSEQ multiplex PCR; TCRdb's copy has only in-frame clones and lacks some. The sample has 65,000 to 80,000 clones; 95% to 97% are singletons. The material sequenced was T cells isolated from PBMCs. The receptor was isolated from a human donor in good health.

CDR3 amino acids: CASSQDSLRSHSLKAFF. For the CDR3, the DNA is TGTGCCAGCTCACAGGACAGTCTCAGATCGCATAGCCTCAAAGCTTTCTTT. This chain connects TRBV18 to TRBJ1-1; a possible D gene is TRBD1 (6 bases). The CDR3 is made up of 17 amino acids. Per the germline V gene, CDR1 is KGHSH and CDR2 is LQKENI. Trimming shortened V by 4 bases and J by 9 bases, and 27 bases separated the two germline ends.